The 6 T cell receptor beta chains presented below share a single source sample, sequenced in a study of CD8+CD57+ T cells in acquired aplastic anemia. Patients sequenced had flow cytometry evidence of CD8+CD57+ cell expansion. Genomic DNA provided the template from which TCR beta VDJ and CDR3 profiles were obtained. TCRdb re-called the reads through MiXCR, storing one row per CDR3 protein. The sample comprises about 160,000 distinct CDR3 sequences, about 50% of which are singletons, and about 30% rests with the top ten. Material for sequencing was sorted CD4+, CD8+, or CD8+CD57+ T cells (not recorded which) from PBMCs. The origin of the receptors is a human donor with aplastic anemia.

Details on this clonotype: One junction end disagrees with the germline gene, perhaps due to a read error. The V and J genes are TRBV7-6 and TRBJ2-7; a weak D match, TRBD1 (6 bases). The length of the CDR3 is 12 residues. Looked up from germline, CDR1 is SGHVS and CDR2 is FNYEAQ. CDR3 in DNA: TGCAGCGTTGCCCCCCAGGGGTACGAGCAGTACTTC. Translating it yields CSVAPQGYEQYF.

This clonotype was counted ten times or more. The rearrangement joins TRBV2 to TRBJ1-1; D gene uncertain. Germline V gives CDR1 SNHLY, CDR2 FYNNEI. V lost 4 bases and J 14 bases, leaving 14 bases between the germline ends. This CDR3 has 11 amino acids. DNA for the CDR3: TGTGCCAGCAGTGGGGATAGACAATTCTTCTTT. Its translation: CASSGDRQFFF.

This clonotype appeared once. The genes are TRBV29-1 and TRBJ2-7, with 13 nucleotides matching TRBD2. The CDR3 length is 14 residues. Germline V lookup: CDR1 SQVTM, CDR2 ANQGSEA. The V and J ends lost 6 bases and 4 bases, in that order; junction bases with no gene match: 6. DNA for the CDR3: TGCAGCGTCGGACTAGCGGGAGATCCTTACGAGCAGTACTTC. Translating gives CSVGLAGDPYEQYF.

Turning to this clonotype: A much more abundant neighbour one base away suggests this may be a read error. The gene calls are TRBV12-3 or TRBV12-4 and TRBJ1-4, with D unclear. CDR3 length equals 16 residues. CDR3 residues: CASSLADRDANGKLFF. The CDR3, as DNA: TGTGCCAGCAGTTTAGCGGATAGGGATGCTAATGGAAAACTGTTTTTT.

This clonotype was detected a few times. The CDR3 bases are TGTGCCATCAGTGACCAGGGGATATCTGGGGCCAACGTCCTGACTTTC. Amino acid sequence: CAISDQGISGANVLTF. The rearrangement links TRBV10-3 to TRBJ2-6, with D possibly being TRBD1 (6 bases). The CDR3 extends over 16 amino acids. Per the germline V gene, CDR1 is ENHRY and CDR2 is SYGVKD. With 3 bases removed from V and 1 base from J, the gap between germline ends came to 10 bases.

This clonotype was observed at least ten times. The genes are TRBV6-4 and TRBJ2-7; possibly TRBD1 for D (6 bases). There are 13 residues in the CDR3. In germline, CDR1 is MRHNA, CDR2 SNTAGT. The V gene lost 3 bases and the J gene lost 2 bases, with 8 bases spanning the gap. DNA for the CDR3: TGTGCCAGCAGTGAAGGGGACACCTACGAGCAGTACTTC. Protein: CASSEGDTYEQYF.